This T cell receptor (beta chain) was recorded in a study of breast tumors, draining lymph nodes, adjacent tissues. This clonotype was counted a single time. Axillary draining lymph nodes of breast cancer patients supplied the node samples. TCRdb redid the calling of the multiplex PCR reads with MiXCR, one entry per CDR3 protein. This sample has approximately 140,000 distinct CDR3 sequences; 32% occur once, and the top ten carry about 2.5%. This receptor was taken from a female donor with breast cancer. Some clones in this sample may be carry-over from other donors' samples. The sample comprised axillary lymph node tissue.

CDR3 loop: CATSRVGQGSGETQYF. CDR3 coding DNA: TGTGCCACCAGCAGAGTGGGACAGGGGTCCGGGGAGACCCAGTACTTC. The chain is built from TRBV15 and TRBJ2-5, with 10 bases that match TRBD1. The V and J ends lost 1 base and 5 bases, in that order; junction bases with no gene match: 7. The CDR3 spans 16 residues. The V gene's germline CDR1 is LNHNV and CDR2 YYDKDF (reference sequence).